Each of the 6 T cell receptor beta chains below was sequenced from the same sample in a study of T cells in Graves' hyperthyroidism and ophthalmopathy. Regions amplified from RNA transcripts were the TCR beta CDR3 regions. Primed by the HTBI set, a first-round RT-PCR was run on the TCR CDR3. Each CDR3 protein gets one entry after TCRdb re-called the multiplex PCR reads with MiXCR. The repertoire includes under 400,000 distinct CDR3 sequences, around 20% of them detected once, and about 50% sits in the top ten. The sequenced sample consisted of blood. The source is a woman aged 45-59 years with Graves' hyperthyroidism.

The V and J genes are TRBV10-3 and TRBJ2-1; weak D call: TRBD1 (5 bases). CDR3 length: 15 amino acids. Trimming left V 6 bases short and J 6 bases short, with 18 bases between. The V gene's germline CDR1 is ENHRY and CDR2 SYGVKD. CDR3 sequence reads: CAISQNLQVGNEQFF. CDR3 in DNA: TGTGCCATCAGCCAAAATTTACAGGTCGGCAATGAGCAGTTCTTC.

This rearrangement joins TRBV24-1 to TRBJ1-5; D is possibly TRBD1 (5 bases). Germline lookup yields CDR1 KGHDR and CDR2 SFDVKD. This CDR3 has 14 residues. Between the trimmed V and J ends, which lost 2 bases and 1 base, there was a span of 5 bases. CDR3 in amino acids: CATSDWDSNQPQHF. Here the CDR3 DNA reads TGTGCCACCAGTGATTGGGACAGCAATCAGCCCCAGCATTTT.

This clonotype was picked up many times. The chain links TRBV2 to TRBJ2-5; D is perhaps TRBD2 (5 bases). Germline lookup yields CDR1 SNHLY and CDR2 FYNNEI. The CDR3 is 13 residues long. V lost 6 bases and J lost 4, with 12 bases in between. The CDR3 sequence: CASRRVAPETQYF. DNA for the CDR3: TGTGCCAGCAGGAGGGTAGCCCCAGAGACCCAGTACTTC.

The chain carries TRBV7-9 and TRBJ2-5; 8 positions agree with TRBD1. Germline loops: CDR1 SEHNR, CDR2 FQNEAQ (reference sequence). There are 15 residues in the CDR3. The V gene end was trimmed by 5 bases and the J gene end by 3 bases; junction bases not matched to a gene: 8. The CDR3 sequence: CASSPRTGIEETQYF. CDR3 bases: TGTGCCAGCAGCCCCCGGACAGGGATAGAAGAGACCCAGTACTTC.

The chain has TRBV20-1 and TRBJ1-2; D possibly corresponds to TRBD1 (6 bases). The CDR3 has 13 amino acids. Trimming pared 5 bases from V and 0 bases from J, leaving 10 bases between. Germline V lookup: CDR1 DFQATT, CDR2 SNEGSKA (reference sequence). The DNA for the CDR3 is TGCAGTGCTCCAACAGGGCCTAACTATGGCTACACCTTC. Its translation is CSAPTGPNYGYTF.

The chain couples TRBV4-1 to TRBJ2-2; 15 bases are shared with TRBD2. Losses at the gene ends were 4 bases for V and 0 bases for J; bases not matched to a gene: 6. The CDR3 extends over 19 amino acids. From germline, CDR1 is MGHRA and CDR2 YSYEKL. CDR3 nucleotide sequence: TGCGCCAGCAGCCCCCGGACTAGCGGGGGGGCGGCGAACACCGGGGAGCTGTTTTTT. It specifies CASSPRTSGGAANTGELFF.